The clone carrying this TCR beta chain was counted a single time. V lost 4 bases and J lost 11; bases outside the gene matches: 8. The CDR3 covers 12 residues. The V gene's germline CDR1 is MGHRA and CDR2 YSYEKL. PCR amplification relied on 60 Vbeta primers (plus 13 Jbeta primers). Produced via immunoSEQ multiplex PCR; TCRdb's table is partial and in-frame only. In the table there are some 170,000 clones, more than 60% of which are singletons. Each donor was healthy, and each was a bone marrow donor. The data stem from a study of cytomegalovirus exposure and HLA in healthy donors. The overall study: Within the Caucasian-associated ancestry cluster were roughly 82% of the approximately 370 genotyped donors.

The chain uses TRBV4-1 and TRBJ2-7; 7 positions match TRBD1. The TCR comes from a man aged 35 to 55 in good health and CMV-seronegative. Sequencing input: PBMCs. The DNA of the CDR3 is TGCGCCAGCAGCCGCCCGGACAGGAATAAGTACTTC. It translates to CASSRPDRNKYF.